This TCR beta chain was identified during a study of cytomegalovirus exposure and HLA in healthy donors. PCR employed 60 Vbeta and 13 Jbeta primers. Using immunoSEQ multiplex PCR, the repertoire was profiled, and TCRdb retains in-frame clones only, with some absent. The sample lists 100,000 to 150,000 clones; 80% were seen once. Findings and limits, study-wide: Roughly even sequencing depth across donors was the assumption behind the presence/absence analyses.

As concerns this clone: What it binds is not known.

Unmatched junction bases numbered 7, after V lost 3 bases and J lost 7 bases. There are 15 residues in the CDR3. The germline V gene encodes CDR1 MRHNA and CDR2 SNTAGT. This rearrangement joins TRBV6-4 to TRBJ2-1; 9 positions agree with TRBD1. Source material: PBMCs. This sequence originates from a young man in good health and CMV-seropositive. In DNA form, the CDR3 reads TGTGCCAGCAGTGAGCACAGGGGGCGCGGGAATGAGCAGTTCTTC. It encodes CASSEHRGRGNEQFF.